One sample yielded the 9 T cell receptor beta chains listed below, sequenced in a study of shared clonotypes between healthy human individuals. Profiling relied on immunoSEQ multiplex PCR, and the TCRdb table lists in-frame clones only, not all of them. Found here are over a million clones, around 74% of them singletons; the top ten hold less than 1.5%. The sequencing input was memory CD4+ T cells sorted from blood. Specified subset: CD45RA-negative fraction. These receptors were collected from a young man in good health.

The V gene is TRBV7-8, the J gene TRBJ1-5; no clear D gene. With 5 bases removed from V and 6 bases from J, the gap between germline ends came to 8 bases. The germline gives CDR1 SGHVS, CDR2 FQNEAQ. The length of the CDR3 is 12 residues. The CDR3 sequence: CASSGYGQPQHF. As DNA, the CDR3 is TGTGCCAGCAGCGGTTACGGTCAGCCCCAGCATTTT.

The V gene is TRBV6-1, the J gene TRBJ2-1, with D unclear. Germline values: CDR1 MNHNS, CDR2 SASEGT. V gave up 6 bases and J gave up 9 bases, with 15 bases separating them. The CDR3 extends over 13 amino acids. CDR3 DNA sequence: TGTGCCAGCAGCGAGTCGACCCGGTTTGAGCAGTTCTTC. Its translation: CASSESTRFEQFF.

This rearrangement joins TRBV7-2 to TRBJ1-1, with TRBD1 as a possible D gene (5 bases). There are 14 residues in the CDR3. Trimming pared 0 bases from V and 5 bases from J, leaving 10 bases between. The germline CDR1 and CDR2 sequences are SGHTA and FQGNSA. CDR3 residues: CASSLAGAMTEAFF. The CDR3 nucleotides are TGTGCCAGCAGCTTAGCAGGGGCCATGACTGAAGCTTTCTTT.

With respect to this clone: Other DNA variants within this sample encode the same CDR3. The CDR3 nucleotides read TGTGCCAGCTCACCCACAGGGCAAGAGACCCAGTACTTC. It codes for CASSPTGQETQYF. V is TRBV18 and J is TRBJ2-5; TRBD1 might be the D (6 bases). Germline CDR1 KGHSH, CDR2 LQKENI. Trimming stripped 3 bases from V and 2 bases from J, with 7 bases between. The CDR3 has 13 residues.

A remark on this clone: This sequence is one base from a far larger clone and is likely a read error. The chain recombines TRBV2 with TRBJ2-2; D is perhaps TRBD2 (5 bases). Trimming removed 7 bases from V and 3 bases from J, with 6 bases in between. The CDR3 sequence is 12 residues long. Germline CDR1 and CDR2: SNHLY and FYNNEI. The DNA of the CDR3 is TGTGCCAGCATCGGGGACACCGGGGAGCTGTTTTTT. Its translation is CASIGDTGELFF.

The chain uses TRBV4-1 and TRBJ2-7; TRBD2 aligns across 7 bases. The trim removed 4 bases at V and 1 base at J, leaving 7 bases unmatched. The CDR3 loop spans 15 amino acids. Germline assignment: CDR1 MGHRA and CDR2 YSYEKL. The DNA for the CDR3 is TGCGCCAGCAGCCGGGGGGGTAGTGGGTCCTACGAGCAGTACTTC. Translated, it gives CASSRGGSGSYEQYF.

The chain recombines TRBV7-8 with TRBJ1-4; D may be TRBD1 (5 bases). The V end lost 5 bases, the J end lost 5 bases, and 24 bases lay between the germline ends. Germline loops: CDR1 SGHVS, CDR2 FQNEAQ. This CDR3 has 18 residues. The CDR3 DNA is TGTGCCAGCAGCAACACGGGGGGTCTTATCCGGGGGAATGAAAAACTGTTTTTT. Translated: CASSNTGGLIRGNEKLFF.

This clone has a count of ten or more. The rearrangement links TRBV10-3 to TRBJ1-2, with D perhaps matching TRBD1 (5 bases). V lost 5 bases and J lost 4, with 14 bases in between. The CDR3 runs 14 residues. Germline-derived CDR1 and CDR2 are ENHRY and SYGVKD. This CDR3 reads CAISPGSGTYGYTF. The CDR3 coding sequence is TGTGCCATCAGTCCAGGGAGTGGGACCTATGGCTACACCTTC.

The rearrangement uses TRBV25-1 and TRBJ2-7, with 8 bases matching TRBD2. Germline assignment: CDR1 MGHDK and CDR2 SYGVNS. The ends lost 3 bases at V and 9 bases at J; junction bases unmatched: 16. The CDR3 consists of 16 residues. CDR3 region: CASSERGLAGSLGQYF. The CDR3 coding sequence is TGTGCCAGCAGTGAGAGGGGATTAGCGGGATCCCTCGGGCAGTACTTC.